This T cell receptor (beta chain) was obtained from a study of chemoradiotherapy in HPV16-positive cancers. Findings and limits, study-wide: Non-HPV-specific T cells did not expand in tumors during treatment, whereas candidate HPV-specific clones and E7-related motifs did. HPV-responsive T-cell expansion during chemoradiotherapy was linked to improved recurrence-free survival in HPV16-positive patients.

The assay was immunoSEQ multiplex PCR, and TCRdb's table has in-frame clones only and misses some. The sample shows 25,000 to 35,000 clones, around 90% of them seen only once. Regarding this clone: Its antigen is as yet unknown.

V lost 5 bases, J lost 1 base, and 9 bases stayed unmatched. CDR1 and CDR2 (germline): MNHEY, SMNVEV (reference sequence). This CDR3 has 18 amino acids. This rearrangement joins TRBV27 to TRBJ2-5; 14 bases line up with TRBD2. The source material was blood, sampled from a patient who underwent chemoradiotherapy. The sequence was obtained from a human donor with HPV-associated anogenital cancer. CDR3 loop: CASSPGLAGVPFQETQYF. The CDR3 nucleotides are TGTGCCAGCAGTCCGGGACTAGCGGGAGTCCCATTCCAAGAGACCCAGTACTTC.